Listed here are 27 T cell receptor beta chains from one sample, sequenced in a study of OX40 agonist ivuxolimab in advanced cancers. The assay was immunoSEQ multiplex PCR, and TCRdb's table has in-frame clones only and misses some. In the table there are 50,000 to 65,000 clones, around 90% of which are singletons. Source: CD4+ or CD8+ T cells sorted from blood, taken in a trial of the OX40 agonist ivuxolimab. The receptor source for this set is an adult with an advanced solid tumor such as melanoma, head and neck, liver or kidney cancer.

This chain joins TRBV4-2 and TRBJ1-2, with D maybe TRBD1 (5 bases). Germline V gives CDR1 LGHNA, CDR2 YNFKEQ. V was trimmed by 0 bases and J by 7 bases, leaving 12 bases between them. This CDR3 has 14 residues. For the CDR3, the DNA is TGTGCCAGCAGCCAAGATGCAGGGAGCGGTGGCTACACCTTC. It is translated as CASSQDAGSGGYTF.

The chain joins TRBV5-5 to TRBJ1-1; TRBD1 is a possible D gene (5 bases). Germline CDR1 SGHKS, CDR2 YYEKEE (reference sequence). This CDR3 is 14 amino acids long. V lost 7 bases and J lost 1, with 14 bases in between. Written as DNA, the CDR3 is TGTGCCAGCGACCCGGGACCCGCGAACACTGAAGCTTTCTTT. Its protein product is CASDPGPANTEAFF. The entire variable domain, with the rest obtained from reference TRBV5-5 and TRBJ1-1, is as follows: DAGVTQSPTHLIKTRGQQVTLRCSPISGHKSVSWYQQVLGQGPQFIFQYYEKEERGRGNFPDRFSARQFPNYSSELNVNALLLGDSALYLCASDPGPANTEAFFGQGTRLTVV.

The CDR3 DNA reads TGTGCCAGCAGTTTGAGACTAGCGGGAAGTTACAATGAGCAGTTCTTC. Protein: CASSLRLAGSYNEQFF. The chain links TRBV27 to TRBJ2-1, with 11 bases identical to TRBD2. The V and J ends lost 3 bases and 4 bases, in that order; junction bases with no gene match: 5. Germline values: CDR1 MNHEY, CDR2 SMNVEV (reference sequence). This CDR3 contains 16 residues.

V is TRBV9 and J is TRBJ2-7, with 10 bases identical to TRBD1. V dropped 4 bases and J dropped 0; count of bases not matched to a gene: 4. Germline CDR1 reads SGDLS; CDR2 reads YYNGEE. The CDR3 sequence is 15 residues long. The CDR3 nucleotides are TGTGCCAGCAGCCCAGGGACAGGGGACTCCTACGAGCAGTACTTC. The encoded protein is CASSPGTGDSYEQYF.

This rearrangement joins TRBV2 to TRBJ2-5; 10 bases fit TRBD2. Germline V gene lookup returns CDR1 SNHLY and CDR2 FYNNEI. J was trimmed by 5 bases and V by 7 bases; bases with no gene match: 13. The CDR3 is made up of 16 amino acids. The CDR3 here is CASTEILAGSAETQYF. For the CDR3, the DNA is TGTGCCAGCACAGAAATACTAGCGGGATCGGCGGAGACCCAGTACTTC.

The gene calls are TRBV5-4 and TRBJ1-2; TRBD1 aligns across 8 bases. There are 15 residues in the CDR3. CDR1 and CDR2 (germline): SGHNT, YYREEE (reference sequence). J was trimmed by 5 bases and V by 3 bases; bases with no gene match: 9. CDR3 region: CASSSGQGGAYGYTF. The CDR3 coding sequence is TGTGCCAGCAGCTCTGGACAGGGAGGTGCTTATGGCTACACCTTC.

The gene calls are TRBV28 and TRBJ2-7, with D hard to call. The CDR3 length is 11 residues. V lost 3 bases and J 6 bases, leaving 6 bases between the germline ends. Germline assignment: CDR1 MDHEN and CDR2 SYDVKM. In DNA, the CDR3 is TGTGCCAGCAGTTTTAGAGGCGAGCAGTACTTC. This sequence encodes CASSFRGEQYF.

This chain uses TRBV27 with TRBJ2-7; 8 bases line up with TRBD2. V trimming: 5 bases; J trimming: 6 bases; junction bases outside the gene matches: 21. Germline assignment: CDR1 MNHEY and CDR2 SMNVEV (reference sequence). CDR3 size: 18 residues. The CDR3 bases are TGTGCCAGCAGTCCTCTATTGCGTGCGGGGGGCGACTTTACCGAGCAGTACTTC. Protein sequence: CASSPLLRAGGDFTEQYF.

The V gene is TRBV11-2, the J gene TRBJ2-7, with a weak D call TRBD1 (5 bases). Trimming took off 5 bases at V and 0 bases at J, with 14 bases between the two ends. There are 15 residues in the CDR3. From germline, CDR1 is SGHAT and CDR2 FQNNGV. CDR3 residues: CASSTARVSSYEQYF. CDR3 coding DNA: TGTGCCAGCAGCACGGCCAGGGTCAGCTCCTACGAGCAGTACTTC.

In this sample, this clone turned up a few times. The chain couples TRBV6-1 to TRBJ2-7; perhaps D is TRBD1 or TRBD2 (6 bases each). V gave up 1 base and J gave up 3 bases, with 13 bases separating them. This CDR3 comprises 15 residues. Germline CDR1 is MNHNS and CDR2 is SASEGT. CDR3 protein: CASSEVEGGNYEQYF. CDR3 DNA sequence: TGTGCCAGCAGTGAAGTTGAGGGGGGTAACTACGAGCAGTACTTC.

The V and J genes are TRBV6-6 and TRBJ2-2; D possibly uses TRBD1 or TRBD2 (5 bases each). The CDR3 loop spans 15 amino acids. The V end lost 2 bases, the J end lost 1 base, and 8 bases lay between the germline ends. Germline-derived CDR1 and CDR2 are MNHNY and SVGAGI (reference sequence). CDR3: CASSYTGGNTGELFF. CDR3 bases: TGTGCCAGCAGTTACACTGGGGGGAACACCGGGGAGCTGTTTTTT.

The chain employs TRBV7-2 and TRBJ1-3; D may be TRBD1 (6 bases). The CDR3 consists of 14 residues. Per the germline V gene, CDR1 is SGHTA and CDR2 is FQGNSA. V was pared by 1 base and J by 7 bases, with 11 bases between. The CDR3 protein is CASSLERGGNTIYF. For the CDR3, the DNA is TGTGCCAGCAGCTTAGAAAGGGGGGGGAACACCATATATTTT.

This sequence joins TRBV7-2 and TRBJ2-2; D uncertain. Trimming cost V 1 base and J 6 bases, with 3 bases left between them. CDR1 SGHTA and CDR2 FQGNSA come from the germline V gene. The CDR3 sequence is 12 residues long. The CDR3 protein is CASSLGSGELFF. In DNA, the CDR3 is TGTGCCAGCAGCTTAGGATCCGGGGAGCTGTTTTTT.

Here the CDR3 reads CASVLTGENTEAFF. The CDR3 DNA is TGTGCCAGCGTCCTGACAGGGGAGAACACTGAAGCTTTCTTT. This chain links TRBV28 with TRBJ1-1; 8 bases align to TRBD1. Germline CDR1 reads MDHEN; CDR2 reads SYDVKM. The V and J ends lost 8 bases and 1 base, in that order; junction bases with no gene match: 6. The CDR3 has 14 residues.

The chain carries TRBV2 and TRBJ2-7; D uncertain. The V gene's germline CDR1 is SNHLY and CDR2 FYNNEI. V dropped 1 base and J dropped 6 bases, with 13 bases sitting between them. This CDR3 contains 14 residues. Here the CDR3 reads CASSEVAGWGEQYF. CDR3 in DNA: TGTGCCAGCAGTGAAGTGGCAGGCTGGGGCGAGCAGTACTTC.

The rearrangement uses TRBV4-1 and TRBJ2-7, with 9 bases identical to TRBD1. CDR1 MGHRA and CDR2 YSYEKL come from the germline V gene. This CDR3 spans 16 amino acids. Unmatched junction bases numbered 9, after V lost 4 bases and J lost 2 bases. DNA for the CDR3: TGCGCCAGCAGCCCCATACAGACAGGGGGGGCCTACGAGCAGTACTTC. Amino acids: CASSPIQTGGAYEQYF.

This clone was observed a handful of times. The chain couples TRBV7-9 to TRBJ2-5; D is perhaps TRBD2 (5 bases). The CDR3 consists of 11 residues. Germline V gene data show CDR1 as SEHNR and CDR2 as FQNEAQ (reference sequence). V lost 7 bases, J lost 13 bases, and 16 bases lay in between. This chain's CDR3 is CASTTSGPPYF. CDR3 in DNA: TGTGCCAGCACGACCAGCGGACCACCGTACTTC.

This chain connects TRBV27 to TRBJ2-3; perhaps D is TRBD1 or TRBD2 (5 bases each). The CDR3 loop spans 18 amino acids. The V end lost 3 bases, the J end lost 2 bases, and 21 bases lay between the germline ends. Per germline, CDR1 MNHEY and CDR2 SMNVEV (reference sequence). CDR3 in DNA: TGTGCCAGCAGTTTGCGTCTAGCATTGGTGGGGACCACAGATACGCAGTATTTT. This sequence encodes CASSLRLALVGTTDTQYF.

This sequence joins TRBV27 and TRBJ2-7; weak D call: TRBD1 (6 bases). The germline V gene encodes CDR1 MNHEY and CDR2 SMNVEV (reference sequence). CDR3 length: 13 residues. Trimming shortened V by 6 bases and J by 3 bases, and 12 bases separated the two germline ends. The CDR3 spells CASSSTGRYEQYF. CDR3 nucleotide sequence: TGTGCCAGCAGCTCGACAGGACGCTACGAGCAGTACTTC.

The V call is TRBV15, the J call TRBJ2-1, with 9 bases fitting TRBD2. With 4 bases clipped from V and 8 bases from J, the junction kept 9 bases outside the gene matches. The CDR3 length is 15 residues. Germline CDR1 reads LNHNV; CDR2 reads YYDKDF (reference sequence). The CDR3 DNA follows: TGTGCCACCAGCATTGGCGGGGGGGGGCAGGATGAGCAGTTCTTC. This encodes CATSIGGGGQDEQFF.

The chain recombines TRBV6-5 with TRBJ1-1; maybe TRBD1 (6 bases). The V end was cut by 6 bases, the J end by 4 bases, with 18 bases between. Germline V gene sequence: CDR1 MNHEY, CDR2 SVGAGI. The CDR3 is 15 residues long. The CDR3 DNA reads TGTGCCAGCAGCCACACAAGGGGGGGTCGCACTGAAGCTTTCTTT. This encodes CASSHTRGGRTEAFF.

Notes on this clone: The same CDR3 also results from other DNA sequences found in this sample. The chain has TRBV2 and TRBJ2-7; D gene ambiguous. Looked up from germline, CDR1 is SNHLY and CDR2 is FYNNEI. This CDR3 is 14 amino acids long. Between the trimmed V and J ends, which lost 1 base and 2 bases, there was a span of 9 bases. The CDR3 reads CASSEGGITYEQYF. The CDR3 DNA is TGTGCCAGCAGTGAAGGCGGTATAACCTACGAGCAGTACTTC.

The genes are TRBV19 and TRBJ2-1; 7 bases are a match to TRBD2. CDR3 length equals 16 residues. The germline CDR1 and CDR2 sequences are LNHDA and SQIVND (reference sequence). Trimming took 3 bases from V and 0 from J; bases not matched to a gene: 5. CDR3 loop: CASSITSVSSYNEQFF. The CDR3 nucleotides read TGTGCCAGTAGTATCACTAGCGTAAGCTCCTACAATGAGCAGTTCTTC.

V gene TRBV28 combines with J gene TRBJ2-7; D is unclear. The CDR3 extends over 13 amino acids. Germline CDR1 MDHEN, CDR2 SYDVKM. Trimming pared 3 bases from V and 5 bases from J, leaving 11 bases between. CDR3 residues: CASSLGPTNEQYF. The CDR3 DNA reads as TGTGCCAGCAGTTTGGGCCCAACCAACGAGCAGTACTTC.

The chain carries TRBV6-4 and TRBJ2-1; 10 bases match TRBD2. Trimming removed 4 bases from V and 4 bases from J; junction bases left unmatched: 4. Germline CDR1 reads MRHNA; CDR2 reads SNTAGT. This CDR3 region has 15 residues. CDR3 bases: TGTGCCAGCAGTGCGCTAGCGGGAGAATACAATGAGCAGTTCTTC. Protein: CASSALAGEYNEQFF.

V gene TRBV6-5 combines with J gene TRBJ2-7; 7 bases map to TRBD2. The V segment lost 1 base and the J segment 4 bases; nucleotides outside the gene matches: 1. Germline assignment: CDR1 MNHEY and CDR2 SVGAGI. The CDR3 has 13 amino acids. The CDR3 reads CASSYYSGYEQYF. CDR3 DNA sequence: TGTGCCAGCAGTTACTATAGCGGGTACGAGCAGTACTTC.

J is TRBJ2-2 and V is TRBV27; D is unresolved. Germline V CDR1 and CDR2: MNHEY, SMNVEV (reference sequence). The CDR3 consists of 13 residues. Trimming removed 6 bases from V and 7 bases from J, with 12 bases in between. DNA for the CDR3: TGTGCCAGCAGCCTGGCCCCCTTCGGGGAGCTGTTTTTT. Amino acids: CASSLAPFGELFF.